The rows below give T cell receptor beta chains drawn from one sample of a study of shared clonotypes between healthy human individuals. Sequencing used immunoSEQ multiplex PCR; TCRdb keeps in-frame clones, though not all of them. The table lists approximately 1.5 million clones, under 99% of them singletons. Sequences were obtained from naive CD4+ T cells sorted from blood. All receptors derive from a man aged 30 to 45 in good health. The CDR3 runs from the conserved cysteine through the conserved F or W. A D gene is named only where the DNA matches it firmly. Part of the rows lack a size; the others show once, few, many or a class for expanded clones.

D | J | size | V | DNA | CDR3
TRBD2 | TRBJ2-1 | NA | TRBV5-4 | TGTGCCAGCAGCTTGGGCGGGAGCCCCTACAATGAGCAGTTCTTC | CASSLGGSPYNEQFF
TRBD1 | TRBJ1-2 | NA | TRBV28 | TGTGCCAGCAGTTTTGGGGACAGGGTCTATGGCTACACCTTC | CASSFGDRVYGYTF
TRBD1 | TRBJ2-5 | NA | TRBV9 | TGTGCCAGCAGCTCAGACAGGGGCATCGGGGGACCCCGGTCCGAGACCCAGTACTTC | CASSSDRGIGGPRSETQYF
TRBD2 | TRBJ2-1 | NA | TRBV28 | TGTGCCAGCAGTCGTCCGACTAGCGCCTCGGGTAATGAGCAGTTCTTC | CASSRPTSASGNEQFF
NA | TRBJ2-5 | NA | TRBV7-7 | TGTGCTAGCAGCTTAGGGGGCGGGAGAGGATGGGAGACCCAGTACTTC | CASSLGGGRGWETQYF
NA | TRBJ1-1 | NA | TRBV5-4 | TGTGCCAGCAGCCACAAACCAGAGAACACTGAAGCTTTCTTT | CASSHKPENTEAFF
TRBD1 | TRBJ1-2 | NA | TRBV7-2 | TGTGCCAGCAGCACTAGCCGGGACAGGGACTATGGCTACACCTTC | CASSTSRDRDYGYTF
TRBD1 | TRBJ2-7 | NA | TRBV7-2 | TGTGCCAGCAGCACGGACAGGGGTCGGACCTACGAGCAGTACTTC | CASSTDRGRTYEQYF
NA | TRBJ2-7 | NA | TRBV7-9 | TGTGCCAGCAGCTTCTCTCGAGGAGGGGGCACATCCTACGAGCAGTACTTC | CASSFSRGGGTSYEQYF
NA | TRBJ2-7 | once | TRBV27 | TGTGCCAGCCGCCTCAGCGCTGAATACGAGCAGTACTTC | CASRLSAEYEQYF
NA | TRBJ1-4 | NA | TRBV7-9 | TGTGCCAGCAGCTTTACCCCGGAGCAGGAAAAACTGTTTTTT | CASSFTPEQEKLFF
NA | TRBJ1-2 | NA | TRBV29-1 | TGCACCGTAGAGGGGCCGAGCTATGGCTACACCTTC | CTVEGPSYGYTF
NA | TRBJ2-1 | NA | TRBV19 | TGTGCCAGTAGTATTAGGTACCGAGCCAATGAGCAGTTCTTC | CASSIRYRANEQFF
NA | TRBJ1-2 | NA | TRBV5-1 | TGCGCCAGCTACCGGGAAGCTTATGGCTACACCTTC | CASYREAYGYTF
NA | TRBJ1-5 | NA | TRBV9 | TGTGCCAGCAGCGCCTCCGGGACGGGACAGCCCCAGCATTTT | CASSASGTGQPQHF
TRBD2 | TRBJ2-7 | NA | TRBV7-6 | TGTGCCAGCAGCATAAGTTGGCTAGCGGGAGGGCGGGGCAACGAGCAGTACTTC | CASSISWLAGGRGNEQYF
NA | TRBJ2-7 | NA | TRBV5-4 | TGTGCCAGCAGCTTGAGGCAGGTTGGCCTCGAGCAGTACTTC | CASSLRQVGLEQYF
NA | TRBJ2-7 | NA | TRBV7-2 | TGTGCCAGCAGCGTTGACAGGTCAATTTACGAGCAGTACTTC | CASSVDRSIYEQYF
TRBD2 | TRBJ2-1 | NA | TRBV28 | TGTGCCAGCAGTTTATTTGCGGGAGGGAATGAGCAGTTCTTC | CASSLFAGGNEQFF
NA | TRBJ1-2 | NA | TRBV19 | TGTGCCAGTAGTATAGATGGAGGCTACACCTTC | CASSIDGGYTF
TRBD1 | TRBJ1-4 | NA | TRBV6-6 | TGTGCCAGCAGAGCACCGGGGGACAGGGAAAAACTGTTTTTT | CASRAPGDREKLFF
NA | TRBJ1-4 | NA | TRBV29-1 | TGCAGCGTTTCCCGTGGCACTAATGAAAAACTGTTTTTT | CSVSRGTNEKLFF
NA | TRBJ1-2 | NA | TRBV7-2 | TGTGCCAGCAGCTTAAGTCAAGGGAACTATGGCTACACCTTC | CASSLSQGNYGYTF
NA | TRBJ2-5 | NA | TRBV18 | TGTGCCAGCTCACCTGCAGGGACACAAGAGACCCAGTACTTC | CASSPAGTQETQYF
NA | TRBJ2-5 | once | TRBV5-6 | TGTGCCAGCAGCTTTAAGTGGGGGAGCCCAAAGTACCAAGAGACCCAGTACTTC | CASSFKWGSPKYQETQYF
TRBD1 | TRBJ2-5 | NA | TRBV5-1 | TGCGCCAGCAGCTTGGGGGACAGCCCCCAAGAGACCCAGTACTTC | CASSLGDSPQETQYF
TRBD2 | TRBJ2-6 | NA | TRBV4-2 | TGTGCCAGCAGCCAAGCGTCACTAGCGGGGACAAGCTCTGGGGCCAACGTCCTGACTTTC | CASSQASLAGTSSGANVLTF
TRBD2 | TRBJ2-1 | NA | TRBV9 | TGTGCCAGCAGCGTAAAAGCGGGATACAATGAGCAGTTCTTC | CASSVKAGYNEQFF
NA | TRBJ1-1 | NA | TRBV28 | TGTGCCAGCGGGTCACAGGGATTGAACACTGAAGCTTTCTTT | CASGSQGLNTEAFF
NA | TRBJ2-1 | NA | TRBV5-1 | TGCGCCAGCAGCTTTGGACTGACGGGGAAAAGCTCCTACAATGAGCAGTTCTTC | CASSFGLTGKSSYNEQFF
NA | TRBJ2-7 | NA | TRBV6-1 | TGTGCCAGCAGTGTAACGGGACCCTCCTACGAGCAGTACTTC | CASSVTGPSYEQYF
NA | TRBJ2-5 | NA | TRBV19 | TGTGCCAGTAGTATATCGAAGCTAGGGCAAGAGACCCAGTACTTC | CASSISKLGQETQYF
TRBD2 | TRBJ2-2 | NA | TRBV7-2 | TGTGCCAGCAGCACCGGACTAGCGGGAGTCTCCGGGGAGCTGTTTTTT | CASSTGLAGVSGELFF
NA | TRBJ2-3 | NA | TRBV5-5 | TGTGCCAGCAGCTCTTCTTCGCGGGTTGCCGATACGCAGTATTTT | CASSSSSRVADTQYF
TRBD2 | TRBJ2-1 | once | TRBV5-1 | TGCGCCAGCAGCTTGGTTCAACTAGCGGGAGGTGTCGATGAGCAGTTCTTC | CASSLVQLAGGVDEQFF
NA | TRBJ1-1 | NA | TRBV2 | TGTGCCAGCAGTCGGAGGGTGTCCACTGAAGCTTTCTTT | CASSRRVSTEAFF
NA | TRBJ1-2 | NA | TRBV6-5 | TGTGCCAGCACCCCGGGGGCGGGTGGCTACACCTTC | CASTPGAGGYTF
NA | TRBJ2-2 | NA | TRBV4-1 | TGCGCCAGCAGCCGTGGTATCCAGCAGAAGAACACCGGGGAGCTGTTTTTT | CASSRGIQQKNTGELFF
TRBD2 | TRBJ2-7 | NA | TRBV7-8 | TGTGCCAGCAGCTCGGGACTAGCGGGAGGTTACGAGCAGTACTTC | CASSSGLAGGYEQYF
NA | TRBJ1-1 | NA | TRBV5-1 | TGCGCCAGCAGCCAATCGGCCAGCGGGGTCCTGGGAGCTTTCTTT | CASSQSASGVLGAFF